This T cell receptor beta chain derives from a study of T cells after posttransplantation cyclophosphamide (dated by TCRdb to about 2016). Notes on the research overall: Using TRB sequencing, the study followed how the T cell repertoire rebuilt after myeloablative bone marrow transplantation with posttransplantation cyclophosphamide given as GVHD prophylaxis. In 3 patients, TRB sequencing was also performed on up to about 3 more blood samples taken 2 to 5.2 years after transplant, and in a handful of patients, pretransplant blood was also TRB-sequenced. TRB sequencing was performed on blood from all 35 or so PTCy patients with 1-year posttransplant specimens. Public TRB sequences were queried against a database of over 3,600 sequences associated with responses to pathogens, tumor antigens, self-antigens and alloantigens. Antigen receptor sequencing covered samples from roughly 35 PTCy-treated patients and approximately 17 of their related bone marrow donors. Because TRA and TRB clonality correlated tightly in eight or nine samples, later TCR analyses were limited to TRB.

The treatment or condition tag for this specimen amounts to: high-dose cyclophosphamide on days +3 and +4 as single-agent GVHD prophylaxis. PTCy patients received busulfan and fludarabine conditioning, a related or unrelated marrow graft, and cyclophosphamide on days +3 and +4. The PTCy-treated patients were drawn from a prospective, multi-institutional clinical trial. Mononuclear cells from peripheral blood and bone marrow were separated by Ficoll-Hypaque density centrifugation and then cryopreserved. For this clone: Its binding antigen is unknown. Base qualities are not at hand, and no much larger clone is one base apart.

What the study reported, not specific to this receptor: Across the approximately 45 patients, TRB clonality was highly associated with recipient CMV seropositivity and CMV reactivation, and diversity with PTCy was similar to that in the CNI/methotrexate controls. Donor-recipient similarity was low at 1-2 months but rose over the first year, and later blood repertoires were often dominated by donor CD8+ memory clones. The TRB repertoires of T cells infiltrating skin or the GI tract showed only limited overlap with the TRB repertoires found in blood.

The CDR3 runs 14 residues from the cysteine to the phenylalanine. Just CDR3 DNA is preserved here, 42 bases in frame from base 1. For CDR1 and CDR2, the germline V gene (reference sequence) lists WNHNN and SYGVQD. V lost 11 bases and J lost 4 bases; the stretch between them is 20 bases long. TRB sequencing was run on genomic DNA with either the immunoSEQ assay at survey resolution or the hsTCRB kit. As for the original processing: Initial read processing used immunoSEQ software, and repertoire analyses used the LymphoSeq R package. Clonality was calculated as 1 minus normalized Shannon entropy, and the Gini coefficient was also calculated for each TRB dataset. To infer phenotypes in unsorted samples, TRB sequences from sorted subsets of the recipient or donor were mapped onto unsorted samples from the same recipient. The immuneACCESS repertoire file appears here via TCRdb, limited to in-frame rearrangements. These files lack a portion of the clones; in checked studies, under half of the deficit traces to unresolved V genes, and the cause of the others is not known. The DNA was the basis for D and trimming; V, J and clone size are from that table. Present in this sample are some 4,700 clones, 70% to 80% of which were seen just once. Clones ranked in the top ten supply about a third of the sample.

This specimen was PBMCs, taken after allogeneic stem cell transplant with posttransplant cyclophosphamide. Recombination joined TRBV10-1 with TRBJ1-2; the D gene remains uncertain. This receptor was taken from a male patient in his 40s who received an allogeneic stem cell transplant from a related donor, was CMV-positive, and had acute and chronic GVHD. Donor T cells from the graft may be present among the T cells after a transplant. The CDR3 region has the sequence CAPSVFGTFYGYTF. The nucleotides read TGCGCCCCCAGCGTATTTGGCACTTTCTATGGCTACACCTTC.